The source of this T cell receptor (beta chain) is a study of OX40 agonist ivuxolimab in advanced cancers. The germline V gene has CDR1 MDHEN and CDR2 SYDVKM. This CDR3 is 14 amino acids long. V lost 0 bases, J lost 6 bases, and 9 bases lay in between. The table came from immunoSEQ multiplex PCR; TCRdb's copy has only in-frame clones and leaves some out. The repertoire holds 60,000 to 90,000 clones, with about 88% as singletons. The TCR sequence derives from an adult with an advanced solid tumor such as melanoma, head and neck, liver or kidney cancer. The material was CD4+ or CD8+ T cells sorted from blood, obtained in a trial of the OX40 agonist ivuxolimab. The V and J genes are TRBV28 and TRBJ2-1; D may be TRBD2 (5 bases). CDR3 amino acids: CASSLWQTTNEQFF. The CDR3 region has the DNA TGTGCCAGCAGTTTATGGCAGACTACCAATGAGCAGTTCTTC.